These 15 T cell receptor beta chains share one sample of origin, sequenced in a study of neoadjuvant anti-PD-1 for oral cavity cancer. The repertoire was sequenced with immunoSEQ multiplex PCR; TCRdb's copy has only in-frame clones and lacks some. The table lists some 15,000 clones, approximately 70% of them singletons. Sequences were derived from PBMCs, sampled before nivolumab (anti-PD-1) treatment. These receptors originate from a person between 40 and 80 years old with oral cavity squamous cell carcinoma.

The J gene is TRBJ1-2, the V gene TRBV19; possible D gene TRBD1, 6 bases. CDR3 length: 14 residues. V was clipped by 6 bases and J by 0 bases, with 11 bases between them. CDR1 and CDR2 from the germline V gene are LNHDA and SQIVND (reference sequence). The CDR3 reads CASRFGQTNYGYTF. The DNA for the CDR3 is TGTGCCAGTAGATTCGGACAGACTAACTATGGCTACACCTTC.

This clone was counted a single time. The chain has TRBV11-2 and TRBJ2-5, with 16 bases matching TRBD2. The CDR3 is made up of 16 amino acids. Germline CDR1 SGHAT, CDR2 FQNNGV. V dropped 5 bases and J dropped 5; count of bases not matched to a gene: 5. Here the CDR3 DNA reads TGTGCCAGCAGCCCCGGGACTAGCGGGGGGGGCGAGACCCAGTACTTC. Translated, it gives CASSPGTSGGGETQYF.

This clone has only a few counts. The chain carries TRBV7-9 and TRBJ2-3; D possibly corresponds to TRBD2 (5 bases). This CDR3 is built from 15 residues. From germline, CDR1 is SEHNR and CDR2 FQNEAQ (reference sequence). The V end lost 1 base, the J end lost 2 bases, and 10 bases lay between the germline ends. In DNA form, the CDR3 reads TGTGCCAGCAGCTTAGTCCTGGAGGTCACAGATACGCAGTATTTT. Translating it yields CASSLVLEVTDTQYF.

This sequence joins TRBV14 and TRBJ2-1; possible D gene TRBD2, 6 bases. The V gene's germline CDR1 is SGHDN and CDR2 FVKESK. There are 15 residues in the CDR3. With 4 bases removed from V and 6 bases from J, the gap between germline ends came to 16 bases. DNA of the CDR3: TGTGCCAGCAGCCCGTGGAGGGGAGGCATCAATGAGCAGTTCTTC. Translating it yields CASSPWRGGINEQFF.

This rearrangement joins TRBV29-1 to TRBJ1-2; perhaps TRBD1 as D (6 bases). Trimming left V 0 bases short and J 8 bases short, with 25 bases between. The CDR3 is made up of 17 amino acids. Germline CDR1 SQVTM, CDR2 ANQGSEA. CDR3 loop: CSVEDRRGGRGRRGYTF. In DNA form, the CDR3 reads TGCAGCGTTGAAGATCGACGTGGTGGCAGGGGAAGACGCGGCTACACCTTC.

This clone was recorded once. The rearrangement links TRBV2 to TRBJ2-2, with D uncertain. The CDR3 is 15 residues long. Germline assignment: CDR1 SNHLY and CDR2 FYNNEI. V was cut by 3 bases and J by 6 bases, with 14 bases left in between. The CDR3 nucleotides read TGTGCCAGCAGTGATTCCCTTCCGTCGTCCGGGGAGCTGTTTTTT. Translating it yields CASSDSLPSSGELFF.

The rearrangement uses TRBV11-2 and TRBJ2-3, with D perhaps TRBD2 (7 bases). V dropped 5 bases and J dropped 6 bases, with 24 bases sitting between them. The CDR3 extends over 17 amino acids. Germline V gives CDR1 SGHAT, CDR2 FQNNGV. The CDR3: CASSQLGRGRAVDTQYF. CDR3 DNA sequence: TGTGCCAGCAGCCAGCTGGGGCGGGGGCGAGCAGTGGATACGCAGTATTTT.

The rearrangement joins TRBV2 to TRBJ1-1; D uncertain. The CDR3 covers 10 residues. V was shortened by 8 bases and J by 8 bases, with 9 bases between the two germline ends. Germline V gene sequence: CDR1 SNHLY, CDR2 FYNNEI. Written as DNA, the CDR3 is TGTGCCAGCGAGGGAATCGAAGCTTTCTTT. It translates to CASEGIEAFF.

In nucleotides, the CDR3 is TGTGCCAGCACTACTAGCATTGGACAGGGGTTCTACGAGCAGTACTTC. It is translated as CASTTSIGQGFYEQYF. The genes are TRBV2 and TRBJ2-7; 9 nucleotides match TRBD1. There are 16 residues in the CDR3. J gave up 3 bases and V 7 bases, and 13 bases lay outside the gene matches. CDR1 and CDR2 (germline): SNHLY, FYNNEI.

The chain couples TRBV4-1 to TRBJ1-4; D might be TRBD1 (5 bases). V lost 0 bases and J 8 bases, leaving 13 bases between the germline ends. There are 15 residues in the CDR3. Germline CDR1 reads MGHRA; CDR2 reads YSYEKL. The chain's CDR3 is CASSQEGGTSEKLFF. The DNA for the CDR3 is TGCGCCAGCAGCCAAGAGGGAGGGACCTCCGAAAAACTGTTTTTT.

This clone occurred a few times. The chain combines TRBV15 with TRBJ1-3; D is undetermined. The CDR3 loop spans 13 amino acids. V was shortened by 8 bases and J by 1 base, with 9 bases between the two germline ends. Germline V gene sequence: CDR1 LNHNV, CDR2 YYDKDF (reference sequence). The CDR3 nucleotides are TGTGCCACCGGGGAGGAATCTGGAAACACCATATATTTT. Its protein is CATGEESGNTIYF.

V and J are TRBV30 and TRBJ1-6; D unresolved. CDR1 GTSNPN and CDR2 SVGIG come from the germline V gene (reference sequence). V was clipped by 4 bases and J by 9 bases, with 13 bases between them. This CDR3 has 13 amino acids. The CDR3 sequence: CAWTGVLGSPLHF. In DNA form, the CDR3 reads TGTGCCTGGACCGGGGTTCTGGGTTCACCCCTCCACTTT.

This clone was counted only a few times. The chain recombines TRBV10-1 with TRBJ1-2; TRBD1 agrees at 7 bases. Germline CDR1 and CDR2: WNHNN and SYGVQD (reference sequence). The V segment lost 5 bases and the J segment 4 bases; nucleotides outside the gene matches: 4. This CDR3 is built from 13 residues. The CDR3 loop is CASSTDRAYGYTF. CDR3 DNA sequence: TGCGCCAGCAGTACCGACAGGGCCTATGGCTACACCTTC.

This clone showed up just once. This chain's CDR3 is CASSIVHRGTDTQYF. In DNA form, the CDR3 reads TGTGCCAGTAGTATAGTCCATCGGGGCACAGATACGCAGTATTTT. V and J are TRBV19 and TRBJ2-3; D call uncertain. Germline CDR1 reads LNHDA; CDR2 reads SQIVND (reference sequence). The CDR3 is made up of 15 amino acids. V was pared by 1 base and J by 1 base, with 9 bases between.

This clone was detected once. This sequence joins TRBV5-1 and TRBJ2-1; D is unresolved. This CDR3 comprises 13 residues. CDR1 and CDR2 from the germline V gene are SGHRS and YFSETQ. Trimming pared 0 bases from V and 5 bases from J, leaving 6 bases between. CDR3 amino acids: CASSLDIHNEQFF. The CDR3 DNA reads TGCGCCAGCAGCTTGGACATCCACAATGAGCAGTTCTTC.